Following are 21 T cell receptor beta chains from one sample sequenced in a study of T cell changes during pregnancy in multiple sclerosis. Some clones are missing from TCRdb's copy, which holds only in-frame ones; the method was immunoSEQ multiplex PCR. The sample includes about 120,000 clones, under 95% of them seen just once. This material consisted of peripheral blood, taken before pregnancy. These receptors were obtained from a female donor with multiple sclerosis, enrolled in a pregnancy study.

This sequence joins TRBV19 and TRBJ1-1, with TRBD1 identical over 7 bases. After removal of 6 bases from V and 2 bases from J, the junction contained 15 bases not matched to a gene. Germline CDR1 LNHDA, CDR2 SQIVND (reference sequence). The CDR3 is 17 amino acids. The CDR3 reads CASRSRTWDSTNTEAFF. Here the CDR3 DNA reads TGTGCCAGTAGGAGCCGTACCTGGGACAGCACTAACACTGAAGCTTTCTTT.

This chain links TRBV28 with TRBJ2-3; TRBD1 agrees at 9 bases. The trim removed 7 bases at V and 3 bases at J, leaving 5 bases unmatched. From germline, CDR1 is MDHEN and CDR2 SYDVKM. CDR3 length: 14 amino acids. DNA for the CDR3: TGTGCCAGCACTTCCGGGACAGGGACAGATACGCAGTATTTT. This gives the protein CASTSGTGTDTQYF.

This chain uses TRBV7-3 with TRBJ2-7; maybe TRBD2 (6 bases). Germline values: CDR1 SGHTA, CDR2 FQGTGA. Trimming left V 1 base short and J 0 bases short, with 13 bases between. The CDR3 contains 16 residues. As DNA, the CDR3 is TGTGCCAGCAGCTTAATACGCGGGGAAAGCTCCTACGAGCAGTACTTC. Amino acids: CASSLIRGESSYEQYF.

V is TRBV19 and J is TRBJ1-1, with 8 positions matching TRBD1. With 7 bases clipped from V and 4 bases from J, the junction kept 8 bases outside the gene matches. The CDR3 totals 14 residues. Germline CDR1 and CDR2: LNHDA and SQIVND (reference sequence). CDR3 amino acids: CASMPPGGLTEAFF. The DNA of the CDR3 is TGTGCCAGTATGCCGCCAGGGGGCCTCACTGAAGCTTTCTTT.

The chain joins TRBV15 to TRBJ2-5, with D maybe TRBD2 (6 bases). In germline, CDR1 is LNHNV, CDR2 YYDKDF (reference sequence). The CDR3 extends over 14 amino acids. V was shortened by 4 bases and J by 2 bases, with 11 bases between the two germline ends. CDR3 sequence: CATSKVGGQETQYF. CDR3 nucleotide sequence: TGTGCCACCAGCAAGGTTGGAGGGCAAGAGACCCAGTACTTC.

The rearrangement uses TRBV5-4 and TRBJ1-2; 9 nucleotides agree with TRBD1. The CDR3 covers 15 residues. J was trimmed by 2 bases and V by 3 bases; bases with no gene match: 5. CDR1 SGHNT and CDR2 YYREEE come from the germline V gene (reference sequence). CDR3 DNA sequence: TGTGCCAGCAGCTCGACAGGGGGGACAAACTATGGCTACACCTTC. It codes for CASSSTGGTNYGYTF.

V is TRBV19 and J is TRBJ2-2, with 11 bases matching TRBD1. CDR3 length: 17 amino acids. V shed 6 bases and J 2 bases; nucleotides not matched to a gene: 8. The germline CDR1 and CDR2 sequences are LNHDA and SQIVND (reference sequence). In DNA form, the CDR3 reads TGTGCCAGTAGAAGGGGGACAGGGGGTACCAACACCGGGGAGCTGTTTTTT. Its translation: CASRRGTGGTNTGELFF.

The chain employs TRBV7-9 and TRBJ1-1; the D is unclear. The CDR3 has 14 amino acids. V lost 2 bases, J lost 0 bases, and 7 bases lay in between. Looked up from germline, CDR1 is SEHNR and CDR2 is FQNEAQ (reference sequence). CDR3 amino acids: CASSLITVNTEAFF. The CDR3 nucleotides are TGTGCCAGCAGCTTAATTACAGTGAACACTGAAGCTTTCTTT.

The genes are TRBV9 and TRBJ2-7; a possible D gene is TRBD2 (6 bases). Germline V gives CDR1 SGDLS, CDR2 YYNGEE. V was pared by 4 bases and J by 3 bases, with 17 bases between. CDR3 length: 15 residues. CDR3 loop: CASSYLGEAFYEQYF. CDR3 DNA: TGTGCCAGCAGCTACCTGGGGGAGGCCTTCTACGAGCAGTACTTC.

The chain combines TRBV10-3 with TRBJ2-7, with TRBD1 identical over 7 bases. CDR3 length: 13 residues. Germline V gives CDR1 ENHRY, CDR2 SYGVKD. The V gene end was trimmed by 10 bases and the J gene end by 5 bases; junction bases not matched to a gene: 11. The CDR3 loop is CASTRQGGNEQYF. CDR3 coding DNA: TGTGCCAGCACGAGACAGGGTGGCAACGAGCAGTACTTC.

This chain uses TRBV11-1 with TRBJ2-7; 7 bases map to TRBD1. Trimming removed 5 bases from V and 0 bases from J; junction bases left unmatched: 4. The CDR3 contains 14 residues. In germline, CDR1 is SGHAT, CDR2 FQDESV (reference sequence). The CDR3 bases are TGTGCCAGCAGCCGCAGGGGGTACTCCTACGAGCAGTACTTC. Its translation: CASSRRGYSYEQYF.

The chain couples TRBV7-3 to TRBJ2-1; 7 bases align to TRBD1. The germline V gene encodes CDR1 SGHTA and CDR2 FQGTGA. This CDR3 contains 12 residues. V gave up 3 bases and J gave up 10 bases; unmatched junction bases: 3. In nucleotides, the CDR3 is TGTGCCAGCAGCTTGGGGACAGCAGAGCAGTTCTTC. Residues: CASSLGTAEQFF. Filled out from reference TRBV7-3 and TRBJ2-1, the complete variable domain reads GAGVSQTPSNKVTEKGKYVELRCDPISGHTALYWYRQSLGQGPEFLIYFQGTGAADDSGLPNDRFFAVRPEGSVSTLKIQRTERGDSAVYLCASSLGTAEQFFGPGTRLTVL.

The rearrangement uses TRBV10-3 and TRBJ2-7; TRBD1 matches 10 bases. The V segment lost 5 bases and the J segment 6 bases; nucleotides outside the gene matches: 4. CDR3 length equals 13 residues. Germline-derived CDR1 and CDR2 are ENHRY and SYGVKD. DNA of the CDR3: TGTGCCATCAGTCCCGGGACAGGGGTCGAGCAGTACTTC. Amino acids: CAISPGTGVEQYF.

The chain employs TRBV5-8 and TRBJ1-6; D not resolved. Deletions cut 3 bases from V and 3 bases from J, with 16 bases between. Germline V lookup: CDR1 SGHTS, CDR2 YDEGEE. The CDR3 is made up of 17 amino acids. DNA of the CDR3: TGTGCCAGCAGCTCTCCCGTCATGCGTGACTATAATTCACCCCTCCACTTT. Protein sequence: CASSSPVMRDYNSPLHF.

This chain connects TRBV11-2 to TRBJ1-6; D uncertain. Trimming cost V 5 bases and J 5 bases, with 7 bases left between them. The length of the CDR3 is 13 residues. The germline CDR1 and CDR2 sequences are SGHAT and FQNNGV. This CDR3 reads CASSHRDNSPLHF. In nucleotides, the CDR3 is TGTGCCAGCAGCCACCGAGATAATTCACCCCTCCACTTT.

This clone showed up just once. The same CDR3 is also encoded by other DNA sequences in this sample. This chain joins TRBV6-1 and TRBJ2-5; 9 nucleotides line up with TRBD2. The CDR3 is 15 amino acids. Unmatched junction bases numbered 8, after V lost 4 bases and J lost 5 bases. CDR1 is MNHNS, CDR2 SASEGT, per germline. The CDR3 protein is CASSGVAGDEETQYF. DNA of the CDR3: TGTGCCAGCAGTGGGGTAGCGGGAGATGAGGAGACCCAGTACTTC.

This clone was seen only once. The chain joins TRBV6-5 to TRBJ1-1; D possibly corresponds to TRBD1 (6 bases). Looked up from germline, CDR1 is MNHEY and CDR2 is SVGAGI. The CDR3 has 15 residues. The V gene lost 5 bases and the J gene lost 6 bases, with 19 bases spanning the gap. CDR3 sequence: CASSRDTVGGAEAFF. CDR3 sequence (DNA): TGTGCCAGCAGTAGAGATACTGTAGGGGGAGCTGAAGCTTTCTTT.

Notes on this clone: Within the sample, other DNA sequences also encode this same CDR3. The rearrangement uses TRBV7-9 and TRBJ1-4; 11 bases match TRBD1. The CDR3 runs 14 residues. Germline assignment: CDR1 SEHNR and CDR2 FQNEAQ (reference sequence). The trim removed 5 bases at V and 7 bases at J, leaving 3 bases unmatched. CDR3 bases: TGTGCCAGCAGCCCGGGACAGGGGGGTGAAAAACTGTTTTTT. Protein product: CASSPGQGGEKLFF. The entire variable domain, with the rest obtained from reference TRBV7-9 and TRBJ1-4, is as follows: DTGVSQNPRHKITKRGQNVTFRCDPISEHNRLYWYRQTLGQGPEFLTYFQNEAQLEKSRLLSDRFSAERPKGSFSTLEIQRTEQGDSAMYLCASSPGQGGEKLFFGSGTQLSVL.

This clone was picked up a small number of times. The rearrangement uses TRBV4-1 and TRBJ2-5, with D perhaps matching TRBD1 (5 bases). This CDR3 region has 15 residues. The V end was cut by 3 bases, the J end by 1 base, with 12 bases between. The germline CDR1 and CDR2 sequences are MGHRA and YSYEKL. The CDR3 DNA is TGCGCCAGCAGCCAGGCTCACAGGAGCCAAGAGACCCAGTACTTC. Its protein product is CASSQAHRSQETQYF.

This chain links TRBV2 with TRBJ2-5; D is perhaps TRBD2 (5 bases). V gave up 4 bases and J gave up 4 bases, with 16 bases separating them. Germline lookup yields CDR1 SNHLY and CDR2 FYNNEI. CDR3 length: 15 residues. CDR3 bases: TGTGCCAGCAGTGGCGGGCAGGCTCAATTAGAGACCCAGTACTTC. Residues: CASSGGQAQLETQYF.

V usage is TRBV5-1 and J usage is TRBJ2-1, with D possibly being TRBD1 (5 bases). Trimming stripped 3 bases from V and 10 bases from J, with 17 bases between. Germline loops: CDR1 SGHRS, CDR2 YFSETQ. The CDR3 has 14 amino acids. CDR3 sequence: CASSSYSTDSEQFF. CDR3 bases: TGCGCCAGCAGCTCATATTCGACAGACAGCGAGCAGTTCTTC.